The entry below describes one T cell receptor beta chain. Its specificity is not known. The assay was immunoSEQ multiplex PCR, and TCRdb's table has in-frame clones only and misses some. Among 160,000 or so clones, 81% were seen once, and the ten largest hold roughly 1.9%. This sample is drawn from a study of cytotoxic CD8 clonotypes in ibrutinib-treated CLL. General study points: Patients showed higher baseline clonality than age-matched healthy donors, and it tracked circulating CD8+ T-cell counts. Public clonotypes were rare and shrank or held steady on treatment. Clonality was elevated at ibrutinib response and had returned toward baseline at progression.

Genomic DNA in a quantity of roughly 2 micrograms was derived from cryopreserved PBMCs for TCR beta libraries. The CDR3 consists of 16 residues. Trimming took 1 base from V and 4 from J, leaving 15 bases between them. CDR1 and CDR2 from the germline V gene are PRHDT and FYEKMQ (reference sequence). J is TRBJ2-3 and V is TRBV13; D gene ambiguous. The sequenced sample was PBMCs, obtained after 12 months of ibrutinib treatment. This sequence originates from a human donor with chronic lymphocytic leukemia. The CDR3, as DNA: TGTGCCAGCAGCTTAGAGGGATGGCAGCCCGCAGATACGCAGTATTTT. This sequence encodes CASSLEGWQPADTQYF.